This T cell receptor (beta chain) was obtained from a study of post-analysis software for immune sequencing data. Study at large: Secondary progressive, relapsing-remitting and progressive-relapsing multiple sclerosis were among the included disease courses. General study results and limits: Compared against controls, patients with multiple sclerosis displayed significantly lower normalized Chao1 diversity. Samples made in the same batch grouped tightly together by F measure. Relative to controls, patients had about 5 TRBV segments at higher frequency, with TRBV5-6, TRBV5-1 and TRBV20-1 among these.

Comments on this clonotype: Its antigen is still unknown.

Germline CDR1 MGHRA, CDR2 YSYEKL. Trimming shortened V by 0 bases and J by 4 bases, and 11 bases separated the two germline ends. This CDR3 region has 15 residues. Carried by the TCR beta cDNA libraries were unique molecular identifiers. T cells, about 0.9 to 11 million of them, yielded about half a million cDNA molecules. From the PCR reads, TCRdb called clonotypes with MiXCR, one entry per CDR3 protein. The sample has roughly 580,000 distinct CDR3 sequences, 40% to 50% seen once. V gene TRBV4-1 combines with J gene TRBJ2-3; no firm D call. This receptor was obtained from a girl aged 10 to 17 with multiple sclerosis. The sequenced sample was blood. CDR3 loop: CASSQEAHRPDTQYF. The CDR3 region has the DNA TGCGCCAGCAGCCAAGAGGCCCATAGGCCAGATACGCAGTATTTT.